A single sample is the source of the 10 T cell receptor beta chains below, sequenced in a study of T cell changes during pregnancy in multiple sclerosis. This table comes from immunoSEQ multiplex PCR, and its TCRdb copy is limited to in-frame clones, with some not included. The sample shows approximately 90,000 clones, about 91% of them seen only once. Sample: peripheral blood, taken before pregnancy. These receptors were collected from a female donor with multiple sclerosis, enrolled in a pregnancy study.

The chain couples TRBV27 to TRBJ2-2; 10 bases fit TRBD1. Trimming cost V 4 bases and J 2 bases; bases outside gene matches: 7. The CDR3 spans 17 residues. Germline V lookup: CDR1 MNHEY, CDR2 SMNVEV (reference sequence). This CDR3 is CASSWAGTGANTGELFF. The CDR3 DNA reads TGTGCCAGCAGTTGGGCCGGGACAGGGGCTAACACCGGGGAGCTGTTTTTT.

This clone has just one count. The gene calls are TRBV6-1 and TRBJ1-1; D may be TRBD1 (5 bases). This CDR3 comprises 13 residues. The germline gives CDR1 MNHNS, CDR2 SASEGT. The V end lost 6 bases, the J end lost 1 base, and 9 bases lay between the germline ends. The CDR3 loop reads CASRLQGNTEAFF. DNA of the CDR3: TGTGCCAGCAGGCTCCAGGGGAACACTGAAGCTTTCTTT.

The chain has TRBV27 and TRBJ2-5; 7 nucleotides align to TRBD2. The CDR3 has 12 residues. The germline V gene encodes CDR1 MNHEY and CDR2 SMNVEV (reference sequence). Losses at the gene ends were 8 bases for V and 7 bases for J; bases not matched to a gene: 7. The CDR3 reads CASGGGTRTQYF. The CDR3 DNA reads TGTGCCAGCGGGGGGGGGACCCGGACCCAGTACTTC.

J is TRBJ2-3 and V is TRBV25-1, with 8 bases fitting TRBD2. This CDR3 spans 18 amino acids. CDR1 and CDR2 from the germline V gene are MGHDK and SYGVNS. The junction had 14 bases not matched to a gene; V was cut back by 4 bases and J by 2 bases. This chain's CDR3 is CASSALGQAGGFTDTQYF. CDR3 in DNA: TGTGCCAGCAGTGCGTTAGGTCAGGCGGGGGGTTTCACAGATACGCAGTATTTT.

This CDR3 reads CASSLTAPGYTEAFF. DNA for the CDR3: TGCGCCAGCAGCTTGACGGCACCAGGGTACACTGAAGCTTTCTTT. The chain employs TRBV5-1 and TRBJ1-1; D is possibly TRBD1 (5 bases). The V end was cut by 1 base, the J end by 3 bases, with 13 bases between. Per germline, CDR1 SGHRS and CDR2 YFSETQ. CDR3 length equals 15 residues.

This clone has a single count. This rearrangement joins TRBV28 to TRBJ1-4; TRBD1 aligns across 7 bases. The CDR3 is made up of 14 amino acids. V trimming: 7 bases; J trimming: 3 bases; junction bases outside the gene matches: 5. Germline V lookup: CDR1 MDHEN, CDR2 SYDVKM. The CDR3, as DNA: TGTGCCAGCACTGACAGGGACCCTAATGAAAAACTGTTTTTT. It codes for CASTDRDPNEKLFF.

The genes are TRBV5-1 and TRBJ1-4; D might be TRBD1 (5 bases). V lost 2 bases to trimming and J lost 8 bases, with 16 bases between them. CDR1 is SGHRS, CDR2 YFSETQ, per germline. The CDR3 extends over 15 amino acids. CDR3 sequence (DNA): TGCGCCAGCAGCTTATCGACAGCTAGGGTCGAAAAACTGTTTTTT. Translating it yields CASSLSTARVEKLFF.

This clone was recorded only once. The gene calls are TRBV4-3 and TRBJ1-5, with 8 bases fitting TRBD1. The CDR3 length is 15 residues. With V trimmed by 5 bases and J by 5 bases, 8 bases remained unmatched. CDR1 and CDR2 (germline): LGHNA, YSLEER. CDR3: CASSGRTGQDQPQHF. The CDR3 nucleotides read TGCGCCAGCAGCGGCCGGACAGGGCAAGATCAGCCCCAGCATTTT.

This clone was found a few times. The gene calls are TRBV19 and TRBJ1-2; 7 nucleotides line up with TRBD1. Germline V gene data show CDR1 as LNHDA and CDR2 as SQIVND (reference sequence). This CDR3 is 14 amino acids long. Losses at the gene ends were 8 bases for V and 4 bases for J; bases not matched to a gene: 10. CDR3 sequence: CASSETGFSYGYTF. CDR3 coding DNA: TGTGCCAGTTCTGAGACAGGGTTTTCCTATGGCTACACCTTC.

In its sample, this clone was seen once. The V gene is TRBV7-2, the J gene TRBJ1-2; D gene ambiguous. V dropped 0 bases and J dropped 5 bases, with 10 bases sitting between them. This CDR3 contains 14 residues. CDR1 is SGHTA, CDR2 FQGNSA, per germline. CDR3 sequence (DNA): TGTGCCAGCAGCTTAGCGCGGCGTAGATATGGCTACACCTTC. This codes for CASSLARRRYGYTF. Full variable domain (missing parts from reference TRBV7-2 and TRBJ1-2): GAGVSQSPSNKVTEKGKDVELRCDPISGHTALYWYRQSLGQGLEFLIYFQGNSAPDKSGLPSDRFSAERTGGSVSTLTIQRTQQEDSAVYLCASSLARRRYGYTFGSGTRLTVV.